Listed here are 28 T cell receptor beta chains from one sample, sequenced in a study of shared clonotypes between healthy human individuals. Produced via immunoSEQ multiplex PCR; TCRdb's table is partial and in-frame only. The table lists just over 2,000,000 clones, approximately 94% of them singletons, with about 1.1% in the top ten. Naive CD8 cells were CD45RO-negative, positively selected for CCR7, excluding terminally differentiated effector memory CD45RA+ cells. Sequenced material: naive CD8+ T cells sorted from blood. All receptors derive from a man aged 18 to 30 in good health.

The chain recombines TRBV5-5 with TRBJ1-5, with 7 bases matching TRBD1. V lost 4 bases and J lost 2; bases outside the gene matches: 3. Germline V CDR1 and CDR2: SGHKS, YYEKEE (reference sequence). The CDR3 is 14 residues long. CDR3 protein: CASSLGTGNQPQHF. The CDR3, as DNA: TGTGCCAGCAGCCTCGGGACAGGCAATCAGCCCCAGCATTTT. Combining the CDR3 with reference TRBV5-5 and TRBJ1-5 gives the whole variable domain DAGVTQSPTHLIKTRGQQVTLRCSPISGHKSVSWYQQVLGQGPQFIFQYYEKEERGRGNFPDRFSARQFPNYSSELNVNALLLGDSALYLCASSLGTGNQPQHFGDGTRLSIL.

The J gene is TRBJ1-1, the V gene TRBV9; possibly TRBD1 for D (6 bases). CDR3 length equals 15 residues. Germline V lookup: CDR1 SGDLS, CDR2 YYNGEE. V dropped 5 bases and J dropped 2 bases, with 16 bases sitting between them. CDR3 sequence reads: CASSPETGANTEAFF. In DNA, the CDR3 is TGTGCCAGCAGTCCGGAGACAGGAGCTAACACTGAAGCTTTCTTT.

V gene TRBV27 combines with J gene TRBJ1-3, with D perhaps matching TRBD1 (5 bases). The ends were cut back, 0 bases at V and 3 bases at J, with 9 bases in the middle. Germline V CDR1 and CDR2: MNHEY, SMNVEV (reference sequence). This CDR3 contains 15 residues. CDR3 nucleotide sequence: TGTGCCAGCAGTTTATCGTGGGGCGATGGAAACACCATATATTTT. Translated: CASSLSWGDGNTIYF.

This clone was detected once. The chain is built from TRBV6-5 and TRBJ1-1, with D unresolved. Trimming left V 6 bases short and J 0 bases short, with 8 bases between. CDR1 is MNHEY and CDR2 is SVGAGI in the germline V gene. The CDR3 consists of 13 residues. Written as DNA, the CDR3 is TGTGCCAGCAGAGATTCTATGAACACTGAAGCTTTCTTT. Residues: CASRDSMNTEAFF.

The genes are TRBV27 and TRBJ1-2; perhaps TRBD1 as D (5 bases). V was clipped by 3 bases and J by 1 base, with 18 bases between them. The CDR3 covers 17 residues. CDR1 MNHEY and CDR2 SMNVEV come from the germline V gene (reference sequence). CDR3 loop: CASSFLGTAGLNYGYTF. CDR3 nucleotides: TGTGCCAGCAGTTTCCTCGGGACGGCAGGACTTAACTATGGCTACACCTTC.

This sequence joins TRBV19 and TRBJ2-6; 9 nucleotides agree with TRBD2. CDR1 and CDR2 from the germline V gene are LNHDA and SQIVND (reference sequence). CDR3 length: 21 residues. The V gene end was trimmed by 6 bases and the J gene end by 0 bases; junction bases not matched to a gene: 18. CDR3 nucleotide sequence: TGTGCCAGTAGCCCATTAGGTATAGCGGGGGTTGAATTCTCTGGGGCCAACGTCCTGACTTTC. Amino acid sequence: CASSPLGIAGVEFSGANVLTF.

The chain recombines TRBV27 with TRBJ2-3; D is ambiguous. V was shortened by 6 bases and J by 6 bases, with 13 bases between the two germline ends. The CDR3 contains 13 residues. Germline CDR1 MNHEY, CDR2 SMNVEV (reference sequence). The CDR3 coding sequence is TGTGCCAGCAGGGAAGGGATTTCGGATACGCAGTATTTT. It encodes CASREGISDTQYF.

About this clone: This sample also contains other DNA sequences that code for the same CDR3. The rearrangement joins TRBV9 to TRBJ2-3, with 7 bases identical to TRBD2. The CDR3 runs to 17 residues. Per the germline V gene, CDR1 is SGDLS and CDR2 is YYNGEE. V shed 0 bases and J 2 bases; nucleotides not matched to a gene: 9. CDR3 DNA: TGTGCCAGCAGCGTAGAGGGGTCGGGGGGAGCCACAGATACGCAGTATTTT. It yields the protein CASSVEGSGGATDTQYF.

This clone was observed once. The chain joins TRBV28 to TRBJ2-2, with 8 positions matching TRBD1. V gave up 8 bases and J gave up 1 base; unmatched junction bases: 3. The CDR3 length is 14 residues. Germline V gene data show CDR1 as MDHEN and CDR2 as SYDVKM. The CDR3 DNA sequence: TGTGCCAGCTTGGGACAGGAGAACACCGGGGAGCTGTTTTTT. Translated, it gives CASLGQENTGELFF.

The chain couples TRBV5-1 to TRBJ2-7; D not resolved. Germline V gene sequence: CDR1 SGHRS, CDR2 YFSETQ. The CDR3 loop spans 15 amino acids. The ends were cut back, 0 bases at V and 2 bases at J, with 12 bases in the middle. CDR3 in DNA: TGCGCCAGCAGCTTGGCCGAACTCGGTACCTACGAGCAGTACTTC. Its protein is CASSLAELGTYEQYF.

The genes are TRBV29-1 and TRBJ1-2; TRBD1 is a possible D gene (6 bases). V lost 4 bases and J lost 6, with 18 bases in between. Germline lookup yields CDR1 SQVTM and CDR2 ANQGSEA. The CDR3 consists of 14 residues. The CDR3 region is CSVVSSRDMDGYTF. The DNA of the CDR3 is TGCAGCGTTGTCTCGTCACGGGACATGGATGGCTACACCTTC. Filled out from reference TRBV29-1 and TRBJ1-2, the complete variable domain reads SAVISQKPSRDICQRGTSLTIQCQVDSQVTMMFWYRQQPGQSLTLIATANQGSEATYESGFVIDKFPISRPNLTFSTLTVSNMSPEDSSIYLCSVVSSRDMDGYTFGSGTRLTVV.

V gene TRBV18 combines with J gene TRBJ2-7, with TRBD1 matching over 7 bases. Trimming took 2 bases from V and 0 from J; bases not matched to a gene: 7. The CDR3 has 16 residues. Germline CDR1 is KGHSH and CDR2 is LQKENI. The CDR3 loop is CASSPIIGQASYEQYF. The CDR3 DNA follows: TGTGCCAGCTCACCAATTATAGGACAGGCCTCCTACGAGCAGTACTTC.

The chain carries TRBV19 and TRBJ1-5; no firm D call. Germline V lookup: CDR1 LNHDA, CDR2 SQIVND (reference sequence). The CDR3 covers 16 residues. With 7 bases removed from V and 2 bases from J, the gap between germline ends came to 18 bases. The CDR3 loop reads CASTTGSGVGNQPQHF. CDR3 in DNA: TGTGCCAGTACCACGGGGAGCGGGGTCGGCAATCAGCCCCAGCATTTT. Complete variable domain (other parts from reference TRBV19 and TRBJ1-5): DGGITQSPKYLFRKEGQNVTLSCEQNLNHDAMYWYRQDPGQGLRLIYYSQIVNDFQKGDIAEGYSVSREKKESFPLTVTSAQKNPTAFYLCASTTGSGVGNQPQHFGDGTRLSIL.

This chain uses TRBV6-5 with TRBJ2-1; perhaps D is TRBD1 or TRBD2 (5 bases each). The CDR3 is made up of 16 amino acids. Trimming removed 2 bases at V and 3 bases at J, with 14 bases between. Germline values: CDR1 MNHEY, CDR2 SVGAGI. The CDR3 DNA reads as TGTGCCAGCAGTTACGACCGGGACCTCCTCTACAATGAGCAGTTCTTC. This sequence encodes CASSYDRDLLYNEQFF.

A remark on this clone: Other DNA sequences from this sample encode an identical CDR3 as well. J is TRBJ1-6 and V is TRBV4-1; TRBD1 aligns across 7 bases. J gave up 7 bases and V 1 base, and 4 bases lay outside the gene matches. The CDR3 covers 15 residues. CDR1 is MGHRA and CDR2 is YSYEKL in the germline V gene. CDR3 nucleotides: TGCGCCAGCAGCCAAGTCCAGGGGGGCAATTCACCCCTCCACTTT. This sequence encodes CASSQVQGGNSPLHF.

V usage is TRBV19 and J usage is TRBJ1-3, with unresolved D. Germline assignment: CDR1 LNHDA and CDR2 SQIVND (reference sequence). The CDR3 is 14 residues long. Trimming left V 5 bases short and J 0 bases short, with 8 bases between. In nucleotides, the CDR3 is TGTGCCAGTAGTCGTGGGAGCTCTGGAAACACCATATATTTT. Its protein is CASSRGSSGNTIYF. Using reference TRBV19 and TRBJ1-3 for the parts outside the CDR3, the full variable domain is DGGITQSPKYLFRKEGQNVTLSCEQNLNHDAMYWYRQDPGQGLRLIYYSQIVNDFQKGDIAEGYSVSREKKESFPLTVTSAQKNPTAFYLCASSRGSSGNTIYFGEGSWLTVV.

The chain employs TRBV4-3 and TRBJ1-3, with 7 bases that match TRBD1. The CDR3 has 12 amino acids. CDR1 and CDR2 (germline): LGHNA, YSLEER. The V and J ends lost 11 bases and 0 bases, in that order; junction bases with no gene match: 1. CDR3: CAGQDSGNTIYF. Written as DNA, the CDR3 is TGCGCCGGACAGGACTCTGGAAACACCATATATTTT.

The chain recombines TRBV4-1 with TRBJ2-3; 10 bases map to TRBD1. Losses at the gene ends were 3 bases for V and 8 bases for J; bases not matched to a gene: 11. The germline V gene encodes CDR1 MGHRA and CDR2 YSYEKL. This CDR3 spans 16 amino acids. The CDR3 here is CASSHPGTGDKGTQYF. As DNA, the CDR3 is TGCGCCAGCAGCCACCCCGGGACAGGGGATAAAGGTACGCAGTATTTT.

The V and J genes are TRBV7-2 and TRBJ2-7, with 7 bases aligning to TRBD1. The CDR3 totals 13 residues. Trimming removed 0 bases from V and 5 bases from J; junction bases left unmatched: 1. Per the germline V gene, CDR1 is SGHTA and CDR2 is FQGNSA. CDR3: CASSLATGNEQYF. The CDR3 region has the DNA TGTGCCAGCAGCTTAGCGACAGGGAACGAGCAGTACTTC. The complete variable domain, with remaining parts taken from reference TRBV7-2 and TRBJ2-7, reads GAGVSQSPSNKVTEKGKDVELRCDPISGHTALYWYRQSLGQGLEFLIYFQGNSAPDKSGLPSDRFSAERTGGSVSTLTIQRTQQEDSAVYLCASSLATGNEQYFGPGTRLTVT.

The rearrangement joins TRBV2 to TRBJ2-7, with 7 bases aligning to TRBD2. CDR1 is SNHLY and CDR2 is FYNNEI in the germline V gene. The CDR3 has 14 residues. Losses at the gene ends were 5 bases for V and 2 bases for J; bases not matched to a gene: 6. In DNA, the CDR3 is TGTGCCAGCAGTTACACTAGCGAGGCCTACGAGCAGTACTTC. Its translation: CASSYTSEAYEQYF. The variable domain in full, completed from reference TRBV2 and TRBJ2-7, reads EPEVTQTPSHQVTQMGQEVILRCVPISNHLYFYWYRQILGQKVEFLVSFYNNEISEKSEIFDDQFSVERPDGSNFTLKIRSTKLEDSAMYFCASSYTSEAYEQYFGPGTRLTVT.

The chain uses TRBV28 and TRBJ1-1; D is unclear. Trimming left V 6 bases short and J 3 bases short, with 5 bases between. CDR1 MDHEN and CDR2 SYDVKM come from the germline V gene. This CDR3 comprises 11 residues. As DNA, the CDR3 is TGTGCCAGCAGCTCCCACACTGAAGCTTTCTTT. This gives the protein CASSSHTEAFF.

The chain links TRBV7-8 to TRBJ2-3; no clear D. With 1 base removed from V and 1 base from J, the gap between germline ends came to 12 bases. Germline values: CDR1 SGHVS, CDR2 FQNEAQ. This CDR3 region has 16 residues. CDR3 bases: TGTGCCAGCAGCTTAGATGAGATCGCTCGCACAGATACGCAGTATTTT. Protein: CASSLDEIARTDTQYF.

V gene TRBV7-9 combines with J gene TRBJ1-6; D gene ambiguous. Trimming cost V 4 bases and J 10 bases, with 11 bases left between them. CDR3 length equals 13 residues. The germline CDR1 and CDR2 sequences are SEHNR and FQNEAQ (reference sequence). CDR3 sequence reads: CASSYGEGSPLHF. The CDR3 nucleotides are TGTGCCAGCAGCTACGGGGAAGGGTCACCCCTCCACTTT.

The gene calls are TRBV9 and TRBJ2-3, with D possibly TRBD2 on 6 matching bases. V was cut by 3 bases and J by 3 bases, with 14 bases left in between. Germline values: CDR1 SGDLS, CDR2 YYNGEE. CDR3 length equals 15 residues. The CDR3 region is CASSAPSGGTDTQYF. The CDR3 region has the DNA TGTGCCAGCAGCGCCCCGTCCGGGGGAACAGATACGCAGTATTTT.

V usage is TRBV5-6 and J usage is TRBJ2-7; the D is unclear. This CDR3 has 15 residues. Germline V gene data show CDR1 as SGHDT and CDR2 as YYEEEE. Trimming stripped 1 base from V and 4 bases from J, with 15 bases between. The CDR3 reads CASSLKFSPSYEQYF. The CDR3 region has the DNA TGTGCCAGCAGCTTGAAATTTTCACCCTCATACGAGCAGTACTTC.

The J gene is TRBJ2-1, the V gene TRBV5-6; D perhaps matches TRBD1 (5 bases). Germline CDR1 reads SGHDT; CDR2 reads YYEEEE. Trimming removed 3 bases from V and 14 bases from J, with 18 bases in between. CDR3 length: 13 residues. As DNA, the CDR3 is TGTGCCAGCAGCTGGAGCCGAACAGGTATAGAGTTCTTC. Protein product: CASSWSRTGIEFF.

CDR3 protein: CASSLKDFYEQYF. The CDR3 DNA reads as TGTGCCAGCAGCTTGAAGGACTTCTACGAGCAGTACTTC. The rearrangement links TRBV5-6 to TRBJ2-7; weak D call: TRBD2 (5 bases). This CDR3 has 13 residues. V lost 1 base and J 3 bases, leaving 8 bases between the germline ends. Germline CDR1 and CDR2: SGHDT and YYEEEE.

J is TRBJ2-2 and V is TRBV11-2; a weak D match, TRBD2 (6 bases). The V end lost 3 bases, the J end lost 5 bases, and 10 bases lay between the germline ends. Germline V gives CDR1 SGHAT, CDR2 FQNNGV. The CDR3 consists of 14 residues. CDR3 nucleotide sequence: TGTGCCAGCAGCTTTGCGGGGTTTACCGGGGAGCTGTTTTTT. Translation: CASSFAGFTGELFF.